This is a list of T cell receptor beta chains from one sample in a study of blood T cell repertoires in COVID-19. The assay was immunoSEQ multiplex PCR, and TCRdb's table has in-frame clones only and misses some. This table has around 300,000 clones, nearly 90% appearing once. Sequenced input: PBMCs or T cells enriched from blood (not recorded which). The receptors shown here come from a woman aged 18-35 years with acute COVID-19. Both conserved end residues are part of each CDR3. The D gene is left open where the match is weak. Not all rows give a size; the values are once, few, many and, for expanded clones, a class.

len: 14
j_gene: TRBJ1-3
v_gene: TRBV28
d_gene: .
abundance: once
CDR3nt: TGTGCCAGCACTGATTGGGCGAATGGAAACACCATATATTTT
CDR3aa: CASTDWANGNTIYF

len: 16
j_gene: TRBJ2-3
v_gene: TRBV10-3
d_gene: TRBD2
abundance: .
CDR3nt: TGTGCCATCAGTGAGTTTGGCGGGAGCCGCACAGATACGCAGTATTTT
CDR3aa: CAISEFGGSRTDTQYF

len: 12
j_gene: TRBJ1-1
v_gene: TRBV28
d_gene: .
abundance: .
CDR3nt: TGTGCCAGCAGTTTGACAGTAACTGAAGCTTTCTTT
CDR3aa: CASSLTVTEAFF

len: 16
j_gene: TRBJ2-7
v_gene: TRBV11-3
d_gene: TRBD2
abundance: .
CDR3nt: TGTGCCAGCAGCTCCTCTAGCGGGAAGAGCTCCTACGAGCAGTACTTC
CDR3aa: CASSSSSGKSSYEQYF

len: 15
j_gene: TRBJ1-4
v_gene: TRBV24-1
d_gene: TRBD1
abundance: few
CDR3nt: TGTGCCACCAGTAAGGGGACAGCTACTAATGAAAAACTGTTTTTT
CDR3aa: CATSKGTATNEKLFF

len: 11
j_gene: TRBJ2-7
v_gene: TRBV20-1
d_gene: .
abundance: .
CDR3nt: TGCAGTGCCAGTAGCGGATACGAGCAGTACTTC
CDR3aa: CSASSGYEQYF

len: 15
j_gene: TRBJ1-1
v_gene: TRBV7-9
d_gene: .
abundance: .
CDR3nt: TGTGCCAGCAGCCGTGACGACAGGATGAACACTGAAGCTTTCTTT
CDR3aa: CASSRDDRMNTEAFF

len: 15
j_gene: TRBJ1-2
v_gene: TRBV2
d_gene: TRBD1
abundance: .
CDR3nt: TGTGCCAGCAGGCGGACAGGGGGGGATGGCTATGGCTACACCTTC
CDR3aa: CASRRTGGDGYGYTF

len: 15
j_gene: TRBJ2-7
v_gene: TRBV4-1
d_gene: .
abundance: .
CDR3nt: TGCGCCAGCAGCCAAGAACTAGCAGACTCCTACGAGCAGTACTTC
CDR3aa: CASSQELADSYEQYF

len: 18
j_gene: TRBJ1-5
v_gene: TRBV30
d_gene: TRBD1
abundance: once
CDR3nt: TGTGCCTGGAGTGTACCGGGACAGGGGGCTAAAAGCAATCAGCCCCAGCATTTT
CDR3aa: CAWSVPGQGAKSNQPQHF

len: 17
j_gene: TRBJ1-4
v_gene: TRBV4-1
d_gene: TRBD1
abundance: once
CDR3nt: TGCGCCAGCAGCCAAGATGCGCCGGGACAGGGGAATGAAAAACTGTTTTTT
CDR3aa: CASSQDAPGQGNEKLFF

len: 16
j_gene: TRBJ1-5
v_gene: TRBV28
d_gene: .
abundance: .
CDR3nt: TGTGCCAGCACTACGAAGCCCCAAAATAGCAATCAGCCCCAGCATTTT
CDR3aa: CASTTKPQNSNQPQHF

len: 13
j_gene: TRBJ1-2
v_gene: TRBV9
d_gene: TRBD1
abundance: .
CDR3nt: TGTGCCAGCAGCGCCGACAGGGGCTATGGCTACACCTTC
CDR3aa: CASSADRGYGYTF

len: 15
j_gene: TRBJ1-5
v_gene: TRBV2
d_gene: .
abundance: few
CDR3nt: TGTGCCAGCAACCTAGACAGCCATAGCAATCAGCCCCAGCATTTT
CDR3aa: CASNLDSHSNQPQHF

len: 15
j_gene: TRBJ2-1
v_gene: TRBV5-6
d_gene: TRBD2
abundance: once
CDR3nt: TGTGCCAGCAGCGCCCCCGGGACTACCTACAATGAGCAGTTCTTC
CDR3aa: CASSAPGTTYNEQFF

len: 14
j_gene: TRBJ2-2
v_gene: TRBV7-9
d_gene: TRBD2
abundance: .
CDR3nt: TGTGCCACCCCGGGAGGGCTACACACCGGGGAGCTGTTTTTT
CDR3aa: CATPGGLHTGELFF

len: 13
j_gene: TRBJ1-1
v_gene: TRBV29-1
d_gene: .
abundance: .
CDR3nt: TGCAGCGTTGAAGAGGGCGTGAACACTGAAGCTTTCTTT
CDR3aa: CSVEEGVNTEAFF

len: 13
j_gene: TRBJ1-2
v_gene: TRBV10-2
d_gene: .
abundance: .
CDR3nt: TGCGCCAGCACCGCCCGAGGGCCCTATGGCTACACCTTC
CDR3aa: CASTARGPYGYTF

len: 17
j_gene: TRBJ2-1
v_gene: TRBV5-4
d_gene: TRBD2
abundance: .
CDR3nt: TGTGCCAGCAGCTTGGTGCGGACTAGCGGGAACCACAATGAGCAGTTCTTC
CDR3aa: CASSLVRTSGNHNEQFF

len: 13
j_gene: TRBJ2-5
v_gene: TRBV11-2
d_gene: .
abundance: .
CDR3nt: TGTGCCAGCACCGAACTACTATTAGGGACCCAGTACTTC
CDR3aa: CASTELLLGTQYF

len: 15
j_gene: TRBJ2-7
v_gene: TRBV9
d_gene: .
abundance: many
CDR3nt: TGTGCCAGCAGCGTTCCGGAGGGGGCAGCGTACGAGCAGTACTTC
CDR3aa: CASSVPEGAAYEQYF

len: 14
j_gene: TRBJ1-2
v_gene: TRBV30
d_gene: .
abundance: .
CDR3nt: TGTGCCTGGAGGGCGATCAGGGGATCCTATGGCTACACCTTC
CDR3aa: CAWRAIRGSYGYTF

len: 15
j_gene: TRBJ1-6
v_gene: TRBV4-1
d_gene: .
abundance: few
CDR3nt: TGCGCCAGCAGGACTTCCACAGGGCAAGATTCACCCCTCCACTTT
CDR3aa: CASRTSTGQDSPLHF

len: 14
j_gene: TRBJ1-2
v_gene: TRBV19
d_gene: .
abundance: .
CDR3nt: TGTGCCAGTAGAAGTATAGGAGACTCCTATGGCTACACCTTC
CDR3aa: CASRSIGDSYGYTF

len: 14
j_gene: TRBJ2-1
v_gene: TRBV4-1
d_gene: .
abundance: .
CDR3nt: TGCGCCAGCAGCCAAGCTAGCGACTACAATGAGCAGTTCTTC
CDR3aa: CASSQASDYNEQFF

len: 15
j_gene: TRBJ2-1
v_gene: TRBV6-4
d_gene: TRBD2
abundance: .
CDR3nt: TGTGCCAGCAGTGAGACTAGCGGGGACTACAATGAGCAGTTCTTC
CDR3aa: CASSETSGDYNEQFF

len: 14
j_gene: TRBJ1-5
v_gene: TRBV28
d_gene: .
abundance: .
CDR3nt: TGTGCCAGCAGTGAGGGGACACGGGCTCAGCCCCAGCATTTT
CDR3aa: CASSEGTRAQPQHF

len: 15
j_gene: TRBJ2-1
v_gene: TRBV11-3
d_gene: TRBD1
abundance: .
CDR3nt: TGTGCCAGCAGCACTCACAGGGGTTCTAGGGGTGAGCAGTTCTTC
CDR3aa: CASSTHRGSRGEQFF

len: 16
j_gene: TRBJ2-3
v_gene: TRBV9
d_gene: .
abundance: .
CDR3nt: TGTGCCAGCAGCCCTTCAAAGACTACTAGCACAGATACGCAGTATTTT
CDR3aa: CASSPSKTTSTDTQYF

len: 14
j_gene: TRBJ1-1
v_gene: TRBV18
d_gene: TRBD1
abundance: .
CDR3nt: TGTGCCAGCTCAGAACAGGGGTTCGGCACTGAAGCTTTCTTT
CDR3aa: CASSEQGFGTEAFF

len: 14
j_gene: TRBJ2-1
v_gene: TRBV27
d_gene: .
abundance: .
CDR3nt: TGTGCCAGCAGTAGTCCAGGGCCTAGGAATGAGCAGTTCTTC
CDR3aa: CASSSPGPRNEQFF

len: 17
j_gene: TRBJ2-1
v_gene: TRBV7-6
d_gene: TRBD2
abundance: few
CDR3nt: TGTGCCAGCAGCTTAGTAGGGGGACTAGCGGGAGACAATGAGCAGTTCTTC
CDR3aa: CASSLVGGLAGDNEQFF

len: 15
j_gene: TRBJ2-3
v_gene: TRBV7-9
d_gene: TRBD2
abundance: .
CDR3nt: TGTGCCAGCAGCCCACTAGCGGGAGGGCAAGATACGCAGTATTTT
CDR3aa: CASSPLAGGQDTQYF

len: 14
j_gene: TRBJ2-7
v_gene: TRBV6-5
d_gene: TRBD2
abundance: .
CDR3nt: TGTGCCAGCAGTTCCCGGGGGGATTCCTACGAGCAGTACTTC
CDR3aa: CASSSRGDSYEQYF

len: 12
j_gene: TRBJ2-1
v_gene: TRBV28
d_gene: .
abundance: .
CDR3nt: TGTGCCAGCAGTTCCCCCGGGAGTGAGCAGTTCTTC
CDR3aa: CASSSPGSEQFF

len: 14
j_gene: TRBJ1-6
v_gene: TRBV2
d_gene: .
abundance: .
CDR3nt: TGTGCCAGCAGTCTTAGCGACTTTAATTCACCCCTCCACTTT
CDR3aa: CASSLSDFNSPLHF

len: 15
j_gene: TRBJ2-3
v_gene: TRBV21-1
d_gene: .
abundance: once
CDR3nt: TGTGCCAGCAAGAACGGACACTTCCGCACAGATACGCAGTATTTT
CDR3aa: CASKNGHFRTDTQYF

len: 13
j_gene: TRBJ2-7
v_gene: TRBV5-5
d_gene: .
abundance: .
CDR3nt: TGTGCCAGCAGCTTTACAGGGATGGGGGAGCAGTACTTC
CDR3aa: CASSFTGMGEQYF

len: 15
j_gene: TRBJ2-7
v_gene: TRBV7-9
d_gene: .
abundance: once
CDR3nt: TGTGCCAGCAGCTTAGTCGGAGGCCCAGCCTACGAGCAGTACTTC
CDR3aa: CASSLVGGPAYEQYF

len: 13
j_gene: TRBJ1-2
v_gene: TRBV7-9
d_gene: .
abundance: .
CDR3nt: TGTGCCAGCAGTCATAAACAGGGAAGCGGCTACACCTTC
CDR3aa: CASSHKQGSGYTF

len: 19
j_gene: TRBJ2-1
v_gene: TRBV28
d_gene: TRBD1
abundance: .
CDR3nt: TGTGCCAGCAGTTTATATAAACAGGGGGCCAGGAGCTCCTACAATGAGCAGTTCTTC
CDR3aa: CASSLYKQGARSSYNEQFF

len: 11
j_gene: TRBJ2-5
v_gene: TRBV24-1
d_gene: TRBD1
abundance: .
CDR3nt: TGTGCCACCAGACAGGGGGAGACCCAGTACTTC
CDR3aa: CATRQGETQYF

len: 15
j_gene: TRBJ2-1
v_gene: TRBV5-1
d_gene: .
abundance: .
CDR3nt: TGCGCCAGCAGCTTGGGTGCAGGGTCCTACAATGAGCAGTTCTTC
CDR3aa: CASSLGAGSYNEQFF

len: 15
j_gene: TRBJ2-7
v_gene: TRBV25-1
d_gene: TRBD1
abundance: .
CDR3nt: TGTGCCAGCAGTGCTGGACAGGGTGCAACCTACGAGCAGTACTTC
CDR3aa: CASSAGQGATYEQYF